Given below is one T cell receptor beta chain in context. It has no known antigen specificity. The sample holds no much larger clone one base away, and base qualities are not on file. These data belong to a study of CD8+ T cells in alopecia areata (dated by TCRdb to the late 2010s). Study-wide context: Treated patients were enrolled in an open-label pilot trial of oral tofacitinib at 5 to 10 mg twice daily for moderate-to-severe alopecia areata. Tofacitinib was given for 6 to 18 months, followed by 6 months of follow-up off drug to assess delayed response and recurrence. Disease severity in treated patients was measured with the SALT score, which quantifies the percentage of affected scalp surface area. The study used high-throughput TCRbeta sequencing to examine T cell clonal expansion in alopecia areata, in both the C3H/HeJ mouse model and human patients. In humans, TCRbeta sequencing was performed on scalp tissue and on sorted CD4+ and CD8+ peripheral blood T cells from healthy controls and from patients with patchy or totalis/universalis alopecia areata. Patients on tofacitinib were biopsied at baseline and after 4 and 24 weeks of treatment, and several of the patients also had a later scalp biopsy. Scalp clonality was compared among normal scalp (n=4), patchy alopecia areata scalp (n=8), and alopecia totalis/universalis scalp (n=8). RNA was obtained with the PAXgene miRNA kit for fixed scalp, the miRNeasy kit for PBMCs, and the RNeasy kit for mouse skin. immunoSEQ multiplex PCR using 35 Vbeta forward primers and 13 Jbeta reverse primers was used to amplify TCRbeta CDR3 regions.

General conclusions and limits of the study: Compared with normal scalp, lesional scalp, particularly in alopecia totalis/universalis, had higher clonality and more expanded CD8+ clones, which suggests antigenic drive. During tofacitinib treatment, many expanded lesional clones remained in scalp and blood, and this persistence may partly explain relapse after treatment is stopped. Scalp TCR repertoire analysis is complicated because resident alphabeta T cells in normal human skin are also sequenced, whereas mouse skin is dominated by gammadelta T cells. Because the treated cohort was small and had only one nonresponder, larger studies are needed to examine links between baseline CD8+ expansion and response. Tofacitinib significantly lowered scalp clonality and the number of expanded CD8+ clones among the top 100 scalp clones. Shared TCR sequences between patients were less evident than in mice, which may be partly attributable to HLA diversity in the patient population.

Sample treatment or condition, as interpreted from the label and publication: oral pan-JAK inhibitor, 5-10 mg twice daily. Peripheral blood and lesional scalp punch biopsies were obtained from patients with alopecia areata. PBMCs were separated by density centrifugation and stained for CD3, CD4 and CD8, after which CD4+ and CD8+ T cells were sorted on a FACSAria. Library method: the immunoSEQ multiplex PCR assay. RNA was extracted from all samples and reverse transcribed into cDNA as template for TCR sequencing. First-strand cDNA was synthesized with SuperScript III using a 2:1 mix of oligo-dT and random hexamers. A synthetic immune receptor repertoire was used to assess amplification bias, and residual bias was removed computationally. For the original study's pipeline: Raw reads were preprocessed to remove errors, and CDR3 was defined by IMGT conventions from the conserved cysteine to phenylalanine. To get clonality, Shannon entropy was normalized by log2 of the number of productive unique TCRs and the result was subtracted from 1. Whether scalp clones were CD4 or CD8 was inferred by matching scalp TCRbeta sequences against CD4 and CD8 repertoires sorted from blood. The immuneACCESS repertoire file appears here via TCRdb, limited to in-frame rearrangements. These files lack a portion of the clones; in checked studies, under half of the deficit traces to unresolved V genes, and the cause of the others is not known. Clonal size and the V and J genes are those of that table, whereas D and trimming came from the DNA. In all, the sample holds 93,000 or so clones, and more than 75% of those were seen once. The ten biggest clones cover 11% of the sample.

The clonotype originates from a human donor with alopecia areata. Sequenced material: CD8+ T cells sorted from blood, taken at approximately week 34, from a patient treated with tofacitinib.

The CDR3 region reads CASSVDERPWLRTF. The DNA is as follows: TGTGCCAGCAGCGTAGATGAGAGGCCGTGGCTTAGAACCTTC. Here the chain combines TRBV9 and TRBJ1-2; the D gene lacks a confident call. Deletion took 0 bases off V and 14 bases off J, with a span of 20 bases between the germline ends. The CDR3 sequence holds 14 residues, the cysteine and phenylalanine included. Only CDR3 DNA remains: 42 bases, in frame from the first base. CDR1 and CDR2, looked up from the germline V gene, are SGDLS and YYNGEE. With all but the CDR3 taken from the reference TRBV9 and TRBJ1-2 genes, the full variable domain is: DSGVTQTPKHLITATGQRVTLRCSPRSGDLSVYWYQQSLDQGLQFLIQYYNGEERAKGNILERFSAQQFPDLHSELNLSSLELGDSALYFCASSVDERPWLRTFGSGTRLTVV.